The TCR beta chain described here comes from a study of blood T cells in healthy people across ages. This clonotype was picked up a small number of times. Its antigen is not known. The second PCR ran roughly 7 to 11 cycles with a sample-barcoded 5' primer and J-beta primers. TCRdb independently ran MiXCR on the 5' RACE reads; one entry per CDR3 protein. The data contain about 830,000 distinct CDR3 sequences, 55% to 65% of them seen just once; the ten biggest clones take up about a quarter. Study-level findings and limits: Aged donors had fewer naive CD4+ cells and lower diversity than long-lived donors.

This sequence originates from a man aged 25 to 40 in good health. Source material: blood.

CDR3 coding DNA: TGTGCCAGCAGCGCCGGACAGGGGAACACTGAAGCTTTCTTT. It yields the protein CASSAGQGNTEAFF. This chain joins TRBV7-6 and TRBJ1-1, with 8 nucleotides matching TRBD1. Germline-derived CDR1 and CDR2 are SGHVS and FNYEAQ. J was trimmed by 1 base and V by 5 bases; bases with no gene match: 3. The CDR3 contains 14 residues.